This TCR beta chain was found in a study of blood T cell repertoires in COVID-19 (dated by TCRdb to the early 2020s). Background for the entire study: Samples covering the acute and convalescent phases of COVID-19 were provided by collaborators in the United States, Italy and Spain. Deeply sampled blood TCRbeta repertoires from subjects exposed to, actively infected with, or recovered from COVID-19 were included in the dataset. The samples were drawn from two sources: the first 160 participants of the ongoing ImmuneRACE study, and 1,254 subjects contributed by 6 global collaborators. Where available, HLA class I and class II types were taken from metadata supplied by the sample provider and were not determined by assay-based typing. The repertoires were released in a freely available public database intended as a resource for research on the immune response to SARS-CoV-2. Nearly every sample came with metadata listing a de-identified subject ID, COVID-19 status, age in years and sex. The prospective study material was composed of cDNA or gDNA derived from T cells, B-cell-depleted T cells, or PBMCs.

Another Seattle source contributed samples from volunteer blood donors who had recovered from COVID-19. The collaborating institutions used their own protocols to collect whole blood in K2EDTA tubes. Collaborator samples were shipped for TCRbeta analysis as frozen whole blood, isolated PBMCs, or DNA extracted from either sample type. From V the trimming removes 7 bases and from J it removes 6 bases, while the gene matches leave 14 bases of the junction unaccounted for. Taken from the germline V gene (reference sequence), the CDR1 and CDR2 loops are LNHDA and SQIVND. The CDR3 runs 16 amino acids, cysteine and phenylalanine included. The CDR3 DNA has 48 bases and is translated from base 1. Note on this clone: The target of this receptor is not known. No qualities accompany the bases; no much larger clone lies one base away.

Paper-wide results and their limitations: How much clinical and demographic metadata was included differed by source and by participant, and the metadata was provided uncurated.

TCRbeta CDR3 regions were amplified from genomic DNA using the immunoSEQ Assay, a bias-controlled multiplex PCR. Concerning the study's data processing: Within the assay, amplification of reference gene primers was used to estimate how many nucleated cells each sample contained. Sequence reads were collapsed and filtered to measure the absolute abundance of every unique TCRbeta CDR3 rearrangement. For each sample, productive Simpson clonality was calculated as the square root of Simpson's diversity index across productive rearrangements. In its TCRdb copy, this immuneACCESS table keeps in-frame sequences only and misses some clones. Where compared with another copy, unresolved V genes explain less than half of these, and the others have no known cause. The D gene and trimming were derived from the DNA, and the V and J assignments and clone size from that table. This sample lists around 250,000 clones; approximately 87% were detected once. Of the sample, about 4.5% is held by the ten largest clones.

The sequenced sample consisted of peripheral blood. The sequence came from a man aged 55 to 69 who had recovered from COVID-19. This chain is built from TRBV19 and TRBJ2-3; TRBD1 fits 9 bases in the junction. The DNA sequence follows: TGTGCCAGTAAGGGCAACAGGGGGCAACGTCGGGATACGCAGTATTTT. The resulting protein is CASKGNRGQRRDTQYF.